This T cell receptor beta chain was identified during a study of blood T cell repertoires in COVID-19. Study-wide background: There were acute and convalescent COVID-19 samples, and they came from the United States, Italy and Spain. From T cells, B-cell-depleted T cells, or PBMCs came the material, which was cDNA or gDNA.

V lost 4 bases and J lost 7; bases outside the gene matches: 5. CDR3 length: 13 residues. Looked up from germline, CDR1 is MGHRA and CDR2 is YSYEKL. Seattle enrolled patients during active infection and tracked them longitudinally. Original analysis: Quantification of nucleated cells was approximated via reference gene primer amplification. Sequencing used immunoSEQ multiplex PCR; TCRdb keeps in-frame clones, though not all of them. V, J and clone size are those of that table, while D and trimming were read from the DNA. This sample has some 90,000 clones, with 70% to 90% found just once. The clonotype originates from a woman aged 55-75 years with COVID-19, enrolled during active disease. This chain uses TRBV4-1 with TRBJ1-1; 8 positions match TRBD1. Sequenced: peripheral blood. The CDR3 region is CASSPDRAGEAFF. CDR3 coding DNA: TGCGCCAGCAGCCCGGACAGGGCGGGTGAAGCTTTCTTT.